The present T cell receptor beta chain was sequenced within a study of CD8 T cells in ankylosing spondylitis. General observations from the study: What appeared characteristic of ankylosing spondylitis blood was a TCR beta motif of fewer than ten highly homologous variants. Relatively rare in peripheral blood, disease-linked clones were also CD8+.

TCRdb analysed the 5' RACE reads with MiXCR anew, one entry per CDR3 protein. The sample yields approximately 200,000 distinct CDR3 sequences, about 13% seen once. This clonotype showed up just a few times. Its antigen remains unidentified. From germline, CDR1 is PRHDT and CDR2 FYEKMQ (reference sequence). The V end was cut by 2 bases, the J end by 4 bases, with 12 bases between. The length of the CDR3 is 14 residues. The TCR sequence derives from a male donor with ankylosing spondylitis or in good health (not recorded which). The specimen was blood, either unsorted or a sorted T cell fraction (not recorded which). The V and J genes are TRBV13 and TRBJ2-7; D uncertain. CDR3 coding DNA: TGTGCCAGCAGCTTAACTCTCTCTCTGTACGAGCAGTACTTC. Translated: CASSLTLSLYEQYF. Combining the CDR3 with reference TRBV13 and TRBJ2-7 gives the whole variable domain AAGVIQSPRHLIKEKRETATLKCYPIPRHDTVYWYQQGPGQDPQFLISFYEKMQSDKGSIPDRFSAQQFSDYHSELNMSSLELGDSALYFCASSLTLSLYEQYFGPGTRLTVT.